This T cell receptor (beta chain) was captured by sequencing in a study of CD4 T cells in relation to SARS-CoV-2 and coronaviruses. Study at large: Convalescent patients had median age roughly 38 years, range roughly 20 to 80. A couple of subjects were Hispanic; patients were fewer than ten males and a few females. The HLA restriction of the shared crossreactive spike epitopes was mapped.

Points from the study as a whole: No crossreactivity against non-spike viral proteins was tested here.

Germline CDR1 SGHDT, CDR2 YYEEEE. Trimming cost V 0 bases and J 4 bases, with 11 bases left between them. The CDR3 is 15 amino acids. Sequencing was performed with immunoSEQ multiplex PCR; in TCRdb, only in-frame clones are kept and a portion is missing. The sample lists around 37,000 clones; roughly 85% were seen once. With respect to this clone: The target antigen is unknown. The sample holds other DNA sequences that translate to the same CDR3.

This TCR derives from an adult with COVID-19. The specimen sequenced was memory CD4+ T cells from PBMCs. The chain links TRBV5-6 to TRBJ1-5; D is ambiguous. Here the CDR3 reads CASSLGTEPNQPQHF. DNA for the CDR3: TGTGCCAGCAGCTTGGGCACAGAACCTAATCAGCCCCAGCATTTT.